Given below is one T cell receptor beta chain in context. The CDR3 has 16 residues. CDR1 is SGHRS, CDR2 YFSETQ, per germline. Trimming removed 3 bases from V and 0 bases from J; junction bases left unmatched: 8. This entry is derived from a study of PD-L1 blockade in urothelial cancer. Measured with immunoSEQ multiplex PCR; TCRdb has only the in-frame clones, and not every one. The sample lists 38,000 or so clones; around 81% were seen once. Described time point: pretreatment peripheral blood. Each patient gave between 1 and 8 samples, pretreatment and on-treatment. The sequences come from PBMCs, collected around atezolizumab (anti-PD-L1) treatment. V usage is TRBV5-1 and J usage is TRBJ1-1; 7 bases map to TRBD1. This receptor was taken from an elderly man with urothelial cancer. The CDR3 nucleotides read TGCGCCAGCAGCTCGGGACAGCCTACCATGAACACTGAAGCTTTCTTT. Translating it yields CASSSGQPTMNTEAFF.